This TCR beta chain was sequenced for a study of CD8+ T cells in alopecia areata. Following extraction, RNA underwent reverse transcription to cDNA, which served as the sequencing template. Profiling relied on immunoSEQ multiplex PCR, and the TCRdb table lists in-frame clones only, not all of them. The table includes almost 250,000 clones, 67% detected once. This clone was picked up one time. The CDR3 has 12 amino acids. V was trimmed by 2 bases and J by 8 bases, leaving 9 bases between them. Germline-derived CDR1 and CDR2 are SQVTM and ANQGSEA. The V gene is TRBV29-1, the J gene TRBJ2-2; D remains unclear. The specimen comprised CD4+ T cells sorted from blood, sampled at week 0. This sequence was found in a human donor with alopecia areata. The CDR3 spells CSVEWHRGELFF. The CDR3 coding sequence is TGCAGCGTTGAATGGCATCGGGGGGAGCTGTTTTTT.